The 18 T cell receptor beta chains presented below share a single source sample, sequenced in a study of metastatic and nonmetastatic thyroid tumors. Every patient was untreated before thyroid surgery. TCRdb called clones again from the PCR reads with MiXCR. The sample consists of tens of thousands of clones, 18% of them appearing once. The sequenced sample was blood. These receptors all stem from a female donor with papillary thyroid cancer or a benign thyroid nodule (not recorded which). Some clones in this sample may be carry-over from other donors' samples.

This clone has a handful of counts. At one end the junction does not follow the germline gene, possibly because of a read error. The gene calls are TRBV12-3 or TRBV12-4 and TRBJ2-3, with TRBD1 identical over 7 bases. CDR3 size: 15 residues. The CDR3 protein is CAGSSGQLATDTQYF. The DNA for the CDR3 is TGTGCCGGCAGTTCGGGACAGCTAGCCACAGATACGCAGTATTTT.

This clone has at least ten counts. The gene calls are TRBV7-3 and TRBJ2-3, with TRBD2 matching 11 bases. This CDR3 is 15 amino acids long. V lost 4 bases to trimming and J lost 4 bases; unmatched junction nucleotides: 4. CDR1 is SGHTA and CDR2 is FQGTGA in the germline V gene. This CDR3 reads CASSSTSGEPDTQYF. Written as DNA, the CDR3 is TGTGCCAGCAGCTCGACTAGCGGGGAACCAGATACGCAGTATTTT.

In this sample, this clone turned up a few times. The junction departs from the called germline gene at one end, perhaps through a read error. The chain recombines TRBV6-1 with TRBJ2-1, with 7 bases fitting TRBD2. Germline lookup yields CDR1 MNHNS and CDR2 SASEGT. CDR3 size: 16 residues. CDR3 nucleotides: TGTGCCAGCAGTGTGGAAGGAGTGGGAGGGCCCAATGAGCATTTCTTC. Translating gives CASSVEGVGGPNEHFF.

This clone has at least ten counts. At the DNA level, this CDR3 is encoded by other sequences in the same sample as well. The V call is TRBV12-5, the J call TRBJ1-1, with a tentative D call TRBD1 (5 bases). V dropped 1 base and J dropped 5 bases, with 8 bases sitting between them. Per germline, CDR1 LGHNT and CDR2 FRNRAP. CDR3 length equals 13 residues. The CDR3, as DNA: TGTGCTAGTGGTTTGGGGGGGGGGACTGAAGCTTTCTTT. It translates to CASGLGGGTEAFF.

Many counts were recorded for this clone. The rearrangement joins TRBV3-1 to TRBJ2-2, with 8 bases aligning to TRBD1. Trimming took 3 bases from V and 6 from J; bases not matched to a gene: 6. Germline V CDR1 and CDR2: LGHDT, YNNKEL (reference sequence). There are 15 residues in the CDR3. CDR3 loop: CASSHAQGASGELFF. Written as DNA, the CDR3 is TGTGCCAGCAGCCACGCCCAGGGGGCTTCCGGGGAGCTGTTTTTT.

This clone is categorized as medium-sized. This chain joins TRBV6-2 or TRBV6-3 and TRBJ2-7, with D unresolved. Per the germline V gene, CDR1 is MNHEY and CDR2 is SVGEGT. V lost 3 bases and J 5 bases, leaving 11 bases between the germline ends. The CDR3 totals 13 residues. CDR3: CASSYEIGHEQYF. For the CDR3, the DNA is TGTGCCAGCAGTTATGAAATTGGCCACGAGCAGTACTTC.

The V gene is TRBV20-1, the J gene TRBJ2-3; D is unresolved. Trimming took off 2 bases at V and 5 bases at J, with 14 bases between the two ends. The CDR3 contains 14 residues. Germline V gene lookup returns CDR1 DFQATT and CDR2 SNEGSKA (reference sequence). The CDR3: CSARYMRLVDTQYF. The CDR3 DNA reads as TGCAGTGCTAGATATATGCGACTTGTAGATACGCAGTATTTT.

This clone showed up many times. The gene calls are TRBV10-2 and TRBJ2-7; TRBD2 matches 10 bases. There are 15 residues in the CDR3. The germline V gene encodes CDR1 WSHSY and CDR2 SAAADI. V lost 7 bases and J lost 2; bases outside the gene matches: 8. CDR3 nucleotides: TGCGCCAGCAAGAGACTAGCGGGTGCTACCTACGAGCAGTACTTC. This gives the protein CASKRLAGATYEQYF.

This clone was counted many times. CDR3 in DNA: TGCGCCAGCAAATTACCCGGGACCGACTCCTACGAGCAGTACTTC. It translates to CASKLPGTDSYEQYF. The chain uses TRBV10-2 and TRBJ2-7; the D call may be TRBD1 or TRBD2 (5 bases each). CDR1 is WSHSY, CDR2 SAAADI, per germline. The CDR3 extends over 15 amino acids. Deletions cut 7 bases from V and 0 bases from J, with 16 bases between.

This clone was seen many times. CDR3: CASRRPLEVYTF. Written as DNA, the CDR3 is TGTGCCAGCAGGCGCCCGCTTGAAGTATACACCTTC. The chain uses TRBV6-2 or TRBV6-3 and TRBJ1-2, with D unresolved. Trimming took 6 bases from V and 11 from J, leaving 16 bases between them. This CDR3 comprises 12 residues. Germline V gene data show CDR1 as MNHEY and CDR2 as SVGEGT.

A few counts support this clone. One end of the junction varies from germline; a read error may be responsible. Other nucleotide sequences in the sample specify the same CDR3. The chain recombines TRBV20-1 with TRBJ1-2; TRBD1 is a possible D gene (6 bases). The germline CDR1 and CDR2 sequences are DFQATT and SNEGSKA (reference sequence). The CDR3 spans 16 residues. The CDR3 loop reads CSARPSGHRGYGGYTF. The CDR3, as DNA: TGCAGTGCTAGACCCTCGGGACATCGAGGCTACGGTGGCTACACTTTC.

There are a few counts of this clone. J is TRBJ2-7 and V is TRBV6-2 or TRBV6-3; weak D call: TRBD1 (5 bases). CDR1 is MNHEY, CDR2 SVGEGT, per germline. This CDR3 is built from 15 residues. Deletions cut 0 bases from V and 6 bases from J, with 15 bases between. The CDR3 reads CASSYSGPATSEQYF. The CDR3 region has the DNA TGTGCCAGCAGTTACTCGGGGCCAGCGACCAGCGAGCAGTACTTC.

This clone was picked up many times. The rearrangement joins TRBV28 to TRBJ2-2; a possible D gene is TRBD2 (6 bases). In germline, CDR1 is MDHEN, CDR2 SYDVKM. V was cut by 7 bases and J by 3 bases, with 12 bases left in between. The CDR3 contains 14 residues. Here the CDR3 reads CASISGTDTGELFF. CDR3 DNA: TGTGCCAGCATTTCTGGGACTGACACCGGGGAGCTGTTTTTT.

As concerns this clone: In this CDR3 the conserved last residue, phenylalanine or tryptophan, is missing, so a read error is likely. V usage is TRBV20-1 and J usage is TRBJ2-1; D may be TRBD1 or TRBD2 (5 bases each). CDR1 is DFQATT, CDR2 SNEGSKA, per germline (reference sequence). CDR3 length equals 15 residues. The V and J ends lost 0 bases and 3 bases respectively, with 12 bases between them. CDR3 in amino acids: CSARDYGAYYNEQFL. DNA of the CDR3: TGCAGTGCTAGAGATTACGGGGCATACTACAATGAGCAGTTCCTC.

In its sample, this clone was seen many times. This clone may be a read error of a much larger clone one base away. The same CDR3 can be traced to other DNA sequences in this sample. The chain combines TRBV2 with TRBJ1-5; the match to TRBD1 covers 9 bases. Looked up from germline, CDR1 is SNHLY and CDR2 is FYNNEI. This CDR3 contains 14 residues. CDR3 amino acids: CASSGQGSNQPQHF. The CDR3 DNA follows: TGCGCCAGCAGCGGACAGGGGAGCAATCAGCCCCAGCATTTT.

This clone was counted ten times or more. V and J are TRBV30 and TRBJ1-4; D is undetermined. The germline V and J ends were trimmed by 0 bases and 7 bases, with 15 bases remaining between them. The germline V gene has CDR1 GTSNPN and CDR2 SVGIG (reference sequence). CDR3 length: 15 amino acids. CDR3 in DNA: TGTGCCTGGAGTGTACCACCCGCGAGGACTGAAAAACTGTTTTTT. Amino acids: CAWSVPPARTEKLFF.

In its sample, this clone was seen many times. The chain carries TRBV5-6 and TRBJ1-1; the match to TRBD1 covers 7 bases. The CDR3 runs 17 residues. V lost 0 bases and J lost 0; bases outside the gene matches: 8. Germline assignment: CDR1 SGHDT and CDR2 YYEEEE. DNA for the CDR3: TGTGCCAGCAGCTTGGACAAGGGACAGCTAATGAACACTGAAGCTTTCTTT. This gives the protein CASSLDKGQLMNTEAFF.

The table lists this clone with a few counts. The gene calls are TRBV6-5 and TRBJ2-7; 8 bases agree with TRBD2. In germline, CDR1 is MNHEY, CDR2 SVGAGI. Trimming removed 2 bases from V and 7 bases from J; junction bases left unmatched: 7. CDR3 length equals 14 residues. This CDR3 reads CASSYAAPGGEQYF. As DNA, the CDR3 is TGTGCCAGCAGTTACGCGGCCCCGGGGGGGGAGCAGTACTTC.